The 21 T cell receptor beta chains given below trace back to one sample, sequenced in a study of graft-versus-host responses after intestinal transplantation. Clones were sequenced by immunoSEQ multiplex PCR, and TCRdb holds only the in-frame ones, with some missing. The table records 35,000 to 55,000 clones, around 93% of them present only once. Specimen: PBMCs, collected around 27 months after a first intestinal transplant, on the day of a second. The receptor source for this set is a human patient who received an intestinal transplant, so some T cells may come from the graft donor.

The chain links TRBV11-2 to TRBJ1-1, with D unresolved. The CDR3 runs to 17 residues. The V gene's germline CDR1 is SGHAT and CDR2 FQNNGV. Trimming left V 2 bases short and J 1 base short, with 17 bases between. DNA of the CDR3: TGTGCCAGCAGCTTACAAGCGAACTGGCAGACGAACACTGAAGCTTTCTTT. It codes for CASSLQANWQTNTEAFF. Drawing the rest from reference TRBV11-2 and TRBJ1-1, the complete variable domain is EAGVAQSPRYKIIEKRQSVAFWCNPISGHATLYWYQQILGQGPKLLIQFQNNGVVDDSQLPKDRFSAERLKGVDSTLKIQPAKLEDSAVYLCASSLQANWQTNTEAFFGQGTRLTVV.

The chain couples TRBV7-2 to TRBJ2-1; D gene ambiguous. In germline, CDR1 is SGHTA, CDR2 FQGNSA. This CDR3 comprises 11 residues. The V end was cut by 7 bases, the J end by 8 bases, with 9 bases between. Written as DNA, the CDR3 is TGTGCCAGCAAACCCCCGCATGAGCAGTTCTTC. Translating gives CASKPPHEQFF. The full variable domain, its missing parts supplied by reference TRBV7-2 and TRBJ2-1, is GAGVSQSPSNKVTEKGKDVELRCDPISGHTALYWYRQSLGQGLEFLIYFQGNSAPDKSGLPSDRFSAERTGGSVSTLTIQRTQQEDSAVYLCASKPPHEQFFGPGTRLTVL.

The genes are TRBV10-1 and TRBJ1-1; D not resolved. From germline, CDR1 is WNHNN and CDR2 SYGVQD (reference sequence). The CDR3 has 15 amino acids. V lost 4 bases to trimming and J lost 5 bases, with 17 bases between them. CDR3 coding DNA: TGCGCCAGCAGTGGGGTTGGTCAAACGGGGACTGAAGCTTTCTTT. Its translation: CASSGVGQTGTEAFF.

This clone appeared a few times. This chain uses TRBV19 with TRBJ1-2; D remains unclear. Germline CDR1 reads LNHDA; CDR2 reads SQIVND (reference sequence). With 6 bases removed from V and 7 bases from J, the gap between germline ends came to 12 bases. This CDR3 is 12 amino acids long. The CDR3 DNA sequence: TGTGCCAGTAGCTGGACCCGGACTGGCTACACCTTC. Translating it yields CASSWTRTGYTF.

The rearrangement joins TRBV30 to TRBJ1-1; D gene uncertain. This CDR3 is 12 amino acids long. The V gene's germline CDR1 is GTSNPN and CDR2 SVGIG (reference sequence). With 0 bases removed from V and 6 bases from J, the gap between germline ends came to 8 bases. The CDR3 protein is CAWSVGGPEAFF. The CDR3 DNA is TGTGCCTGGAGTGTTGGAGGACCTGAAGCTTTCTTT.

This clone was detected only once. The chain employs TRBV5-1 and TRBJ2-3; the D is unclear. The germline gives CDR1 SGHRS, CDR2 YFSETQ. CDR3 length: 14 amino acids. Between the trimmed V and J ends, which lost 0 bases and 1 base, there was a span of 6 bases. The CDR3 region is CASSLEPGTDTQYF. CDR3 coding DNA: TGCGCCAGCAGCTTGGAACCCGGCACAGATACGCAGTATTTT. The full variable domain, rest sourced from reference TRBV5-1 and TRBJ2-3, is KAGVTQTPRYLIKTRGQQVTLSCSPISGHRSVSWYQQTPGQGLQFLFEYFSETQRNKGNFPGRFSGRQFSNSRSEMNVSTLELGDSALYLCASSLEPGTDTQYFGPGTRLTVL.

The chain has TRBV9 and TRBJ2-3; 11 bases are shared with TRBD2. CDR1 and CDR2 (germline): SGDLS, YYNGEE. This CDR3 has 16 amino acids. The V segment lost 4 bases and the J segment 0 bases; nucleotides outside the gene matches: 4. The CDR3 region has the DNA TGTGCCAGCAGCCCTCGGACTAGCGGGAGCACAGATACGCAGTATTTT. Encoded protein: CASSPRTSGSTDTQYF.

The chain uses TRBV19 and TRBJ1-1; 9 bases align to TRBD1. The CDR3 spans 16 residues. CDR1 is LNHDA and CDR2 is SQIVND in the germline V gene (reference sequence). J gave up 3 bases and V 3 bases, and 8 bases lay outside the gene matches. DNA of the CDR3: TGTGCCAGTAGTATTTTTGGGACAGGGACGGACACTGAAGCTTTCTTT. Translation: CASSIFGTGTDTEAFF.

The V gene is TRBV27, the J gene TRBJ1-2; TRBD1 agrees at 8 bases. Germline V gene lookup returns CDR1 MNHEY and CDR2 SMNVEV (reference sequence). Trimming cost V 5 bases and J 3 bases; bases outside gene matches: 5. The CDR3 is made up of 14 amino acids. The CDR3 protein is CASSGAGGYYGYTF. The CDR3 coding sequence is TGTGCCAGCAGTGGGGCAGGGGGCTACTATGGCTACACCTTC.

The chain uses TRBV5-1 and TRBJ2-5, with TRBD2 identical over 12 bases. Judging by the DNA end, TRBJ2-7 fits better; the J call may be wrong. The CDR3 runs 15 residues. Germline V gene lookup returns CDR1 SGHRS and CDR2 YFSETQ. The CDR3 reads CASSWTSGETYEQYF. The DNA for the CDR3 is TGCGCCAGCAGCTGGACTAGCGGGGAAACCTACGAGCAGTACTTC.

This chain connects TRBV28 to TRBJ2-3, with 7 bases matching TRBD1. Germline-derived CDR1 and CDR2 are MDHEN and SYDVKM. V lost 5 bases, J lost 4 bases, and 15 bases stayed unmatched. CDR3 size: 17 residues. The CDR3 bases are TGTGCCAGCAGTCCATCGGCACAGGGGATTGGTGCAGATACGCAGTATTTT. Translated: CASSPSAQGIGADTQYF.

The chain uses TRBV9 and TRBJ1-2; D is unclear. CDR1 is SGDLS, CDR2 YYNGEE, per germline. The CDR3 runs 14 residues. Trimming removed 4 bases from V and 4 bases from J, with 14 bases in between. The CDR3 loop is CASSPTTDVYGYTF. In nucleotides, the CDR3 is TGTGCCAGCAGCCCAACAACAGACGTCTATGGCTACACCTTC.

The chain recombines TRBV5-4 with TRBJ2-7; D is perhaps TRBD1 (5 bases). The germline V and J ends were trimmed by 4 bases and 2 bases, with 10 bases remaining between them. Germline values: CDR1 SGHNT, CDR2 YYREEE (reference sequence). This CDR3 has 13 residues. CDR3 coding DNA: TGTGCCAGCAGCCCAGGGATAACCTACGAGCAGTACTTC. Protein product: CASSPGITYEQYF. The full variable domain, with the rest looked up from reference TRBV5-4 and TRBJ2-7, is ETGVTQSPTHLIKTRGQQVTLRCSSQSGHNTVSWYQQALGQGPQFIFQYYREEENGRGNFPPRFSGLQFPNYSSELNVNALELDDSALYLCASSPGITYEQYFGPGTRLTVT.

The chain joins TRBV12-5 to TRBJ2-5; D possibly corresponds to TRBD1 (6 bases). This CDR3 is built from 13 residues. The germline V gene encodes CDR1 LGHNT and CDR2 FRNRAP. The V and J ends lost 5 bases and 5 bases respectively, with 12 bases between them. CDR3 nucleotides: TGTGCTAGTGGTGTAGGGGGTGCGGAGACCCAGTACTTC. It encodes CASGVGGAETQYF.

This clone was found a few times. The V gene is TRBV10-1, the J gene TRBJ2-3; D is unclear. In germline, CDR1 is WNHNN, CDR2 SYGVQD (reference sequence). V shed 1 base and J shed 4 bases, with 9 bases lying between them. The CDR3 runs to 14 residues. The chain's CDR3 is CASSELGTSDTQYF. For the CDR3, the DNA is TGCGCCAGCAGTGAGTTAGGAACTTCAGATACGCAGTATTTT.

This rearrangement joins TRBV10-1 to TRBJ2-1; 7 positions match TRBD2. Germline assignment: CDR1 WNHNN and CDR2 SYGVQD (reference sequence). The length of the CDR3 is 17 residues. Trimming at V came to 3 bases and at J to 1 base, leaving 9 bases not matched to a gene. This CDR3 is CASSDRARETSYNEQFF. The CDR3 DNA sequence: TGCGCCAGCAGTGACCGAGCGCGGGAGACTTCCTACAATGAGCAGTTCTTC.

This chain connects TRBV7-2 to TRBJ2-1, with 11 bases fitting TRBD2. J was trimmed by 5 bases and V by 3 bases; bases with no gene match: 9. CDR1 and CDR2 from the germline V gene are SGHTA and FQGNSA. The CDR3 is 17 amino acids. The CDR3 DNA sequence: TGTGCCAGCAGCTTTCCCCCCCGACTAGCGGGAAACAATGAGCAGTTCTTC. It is translated as CASSFPPRLAGNNEQFF.

V is TRBV10-3 and J is TRBJ1-4; D may be TRBD1 (5 bases). The CDR3 sequence is 16 residues long. The germline CDR1 and CDR2 sequences are ENHRY and SYGVKD. Between the trimmed V and J ends, which lost 3 bases and 7 bases, there was a span of 18 bases. CDR3 DNA: TGTGCCATCAGTGACTCCCAGAGCGGGACCGGTGAAAAACTGTTTTTT. It specifies CAISDSQSGTGEKLFF.

J is TRBJ1-5 and V is TRBV5-4; no definite D call. Germline V gives CDR1 SGHNT, CDR2 YYREEE (reference sequence). The V end lost 0 bases, the J end lost 3 bases, and 7 bases lay between the germline ends. The length of the CDR3 is 14 residues. CDR3 protein: CASSLAGPNQPQHF. CDR3 DNA sequence: TGTGCCAGCAGCTTGGCAGGACCCAATCAGCCCCAGCATTTT.

The chain combines TRBV19 with TRBJ1-2, with 7 bases aligning to TRBD1. V lost 3 bases, J lost 7 bases, and 8 bases stayed unmatched. The CDR3 spans 14 residues. From germline, CDR1 is LNHDA and CDR2 SQIVND (reference sequence). CDR3 in DNA: TGTGCCAGTAGTATTGGACAGGTACTTCTTGGCTACACCTTC. Its protein is CASSIGQVLLGYTF.

The V call is TRBV7-9, the J call TRBJ2-5; no clear D gene. This CDR3 spans 13 amino acids. Trimming removed 5 bases from V and 5 bases from J, with 12 bases in between. Germline-derived CDR1 and CDR2 are SEHNR and FQNEAQ (reference sequence). The CDR3 loop reads CASSTFDRETQYF. CDR3 bases: TGTGCCAGCAGCACGTTCGATCGGGAGACCCAGTACTTC.